This TCR beta chain was sequenced in a study of T cell responses to AZD1222 COVID-19 vaccine. Notes on the study in general: Among spike-specific TCRs, nearly half reportedly target unmutated variant regions. White British people made up most donors, females outnumbered males, and clonal diversity was possibly underestimated.

Measured with immunoSEQ multiplex PCR; TCRdb has only the in-frame clones, and not every one. The table shows tens of thousands of clones, with approximately 86% occurring only once. A word on this clone: Its specificity is not known.

The sample here was peripheral blood, taken on day 0 of MenACWY control vaccination. The receptor comes from an adult in good health.

CDR3 nucleotide sequence: TGTGCCAGCAGGAGGGACATCAACATGAACACTGAAGCTTTCTTT. Translated: CASRRDINMNTEAFF. The chain joins TRBV25-1 to TRBJ1-1, with a weak D call TRBD1 (6 bases). The CDR3 runs 15 residues. V shed 6 bases and J shed 0 bases, with 14 bases lying between them. Germline CDR1 and CDR2: MGHDK and SYGVNS.